One TCR beta chain is described in this entry. The protocol was immunoSEQ multiplex PCR, while the TCRdb copy is restricted to in-frame clones and leaves out a portion. The table lists 200,000 to 250,000 clones, 70% to 90% of them singletons. The CDR3 covers 15 residues. Looked up from germline, CDR1 is MDHEN and CDR2 is SYDVKM. V gave up 5 bases and J gave up 7 bases, with 18 bases separating them. This entry is derived from a study of blood T cell repertoires in COVID-19. The receptor was derived from a man aged 50 to 59 who had recovered from COVID-19. Source material: peripheral blood. J is TRBJ1-5 and V is TRBV28; maybe TRBD1 (5 bases). In DNA form, the CDR3 reads TGTGCCAGCAGTCCCCCGCAGGGACTATCGCAGCCCCAGCATTTT. Amino acid sequence: CASSPPQGLSQPQHF.